What follows is one T cell receptor beta chain and its context. The data stem from a study of blood T cell repertoires in COVID-19. Study in general: Samples of COVID-19 (acute and convalescent) were obtained from the United States, Italy and Spain. The cDNA or gDNA used as material had been derived from T cells, B-cell-depleted T cells, or PBMCs.

Assay used: immunoSEQ multiplex PCR; TCRdb lists only in-frame clones, some missing. This table holds 200,000 or so clones, approximately 87% found once. Germline CDR1 SGHRS, CDR2 YFSETQ. CDR3 length: 13 amino acids. V gave up 0 bases and J gave up 7 bases, with 11 bases separating them. The sample taken for sequencing was peripheral blood. This clonotype was obtained from a woman between 50 and 59 years old with acute or convalescent COVID-19. The chain uses TRBV5-1 and TRBJ2-7; D not resolved. For the CDR3, the DNA is TGCGCCAGCAGCTTGGACAGAGAAACGGAGCAGTACTTC. This encodes CASSLDRETEQYF.